Shown below are 9 T cell receptor beta chains from a single sample sequenced in a study of identical twins' blood T cells. TCRdb reanalysed the 5' RACE reads using MiXCR and keeps one entry per CDR3 protein. Of 300,000 to 450,000 distinct CDR3 sequences detected, roughly 27% appear once; the ten largest clones hold around 5.6%. The sample taken for sequencing was PBMCs. These receptors all stem from a woman aged 18-49 years in good health.

The chain has TRBV28 and TRBJ1-2; maybe TRBD1 (5 bases). The ends were cut back, 8 bases at V and 4 bases at J, with 14 bases in the middle. CDR3 length equals 13 residues. Germline values: CDR1 MDHEN, CDR2 SYDVKM. CDR3 sequence reads: CASRESGIYGYTF. The CDR3 bases are TGTGCCAGCCGAGAGTCAGGGATCTATGGCTACACCTTC.

On this clonotype itself: Being one base from a much bigger clone, this may be a read error. The chain employs TRBV6-6 and TRBJ2-7; TRBD1 or TRBD2 may be the D gene (5 bases each). Trimming shortened V by 8 bases and J by 1 base, and 15 bases separated the two germline ends. Looked up from germline, CDR1 is MNHNY and CDR2 is SVGAGI (reference sequence). CDR3 length equals 14 residues. CDR3 amino acids: CASEGTAVSYEQYF. CDR3 nucleotides: TGTGCCAGCGAAGGGACCGCCGTATCCTACGAGCAGTACTTC.

This clonotype was counted once. This chain links TRBV5-1 with TRBJ1-1, with D tentatively TRBD1 (6 bases). Between the trimmed V and J ends, which lost 0 bases and 4 bases, there was a span of 22 bases. Germline CDR1 and CDR2: SGHRS and YFSETQ. This CDR3 contains 18 residues. As DNA, the CDR3 is TGCGCCAGCAGCTTGGGTCATGGACAGAGGGTTTCGTCCACTGAAGCTTTCTTT. Residues: CASSLGHGQRVSSTEAFF.

This chain uses TRBV2 with TRBJ1-2; tentative D call: TRBD1 (6 bases). CDR3 size: 14 residues. The germline CDR1 and CDR2 sequences are SNHLY and FYNNEI. V was cut by 6 bases and J by 5 bases, with 16 bases left in between. CDR3 sequence: CASSLQGSLYGYTF. The CDR3 DNA sequence: TGTGCCAGCAGCCTTCAGGGGAGTCTTTATGGCTACACCTTC.

To note about this clonotype: With a much larger clone just one base away, this may be a read error. This chain links TRBV5-1 with TRBJ1-1; tentative D call: TRBD1 (6 bases). The CDR3 contains 14 residues. Trimming left V 4 bases short and J 6 bases short, with 16 bases between. Germline V CDR1 and CDR2: SGHRS, YFSETQ. CDR3 DNA: TGCGCCAGCAGCCCGATCAGGGGTGACTCTGAAGCTTTCTTT. Protein: CASSPIRGDSEAFF.

V gene TRBV20-1 combines with J gene TRBJ2-3; perhaps TRBD2 as D (5 bases). V dropped 4 bases and J dropped 2 bases, with 13 bases sitting between them. CDR1 and CDR2 (germline): DFQATT, SNEGSKA (reference sequence). This CDR3 comprises 14 residues. The CDR3 spells CSAIAGLITDTQYF. The CDR3 bases are TGCAGTGCTATAGCAGGACTTATCACAGATACGCAGTATTTT.

This clonotype was seen a few times. V usage is TRBV5-1 and J usage is TRBJ2-1; 7 positions agree with TRBD2. This CDR3 spans 16 amino acids. Germline loops: CDR1 SGHRS, CDR2 YFSETQ. V shed 0 bases, J shed 9 bases, and the junction held 12 bases outside the gene matches. The CDR3 coding sequence is TGCGCCAGCAGCTTGGAAACGAAGCGGCGGGAGCTTGAGCAGTTCTTC. It specifies CASSLETKRRELEQFF.

On this clonotype: A much larger clonotype is one base distant, so this may be a read error. The rearrangement joins TRBV5-1 to TRBJ1-5; maybe TRBD1 (6 bases). This CDR3 is 15 amino acids long. The germline gives CDR1 SGHRS, CDR2 YFSETQ. V was pared by 4 bases and J by 2 bases, with 13 bases between. DNA for the CDR3: TGCGCCAGCAGCCTCGGGACACTTGGCAATCAGCCCCAGCATTTT. Translation: CASSLGTLGNQPQHF.

V and J are TRBV18 and TRBJ1-2; D might be TRBD1 (6 bases). The V gene's germline CDR1 is KGHSH and CDR2 LQKENI. The V end lost 6 bases, the J end lost 8 bases, and 19 bases lay between the germline ends. CDR3 size: 14 residues. CDR3: CASSKTGVLEGYTF. CDR3 coding DNA: TGTGCCAGCTCCAAGACAGGCGTTCTGGAAGGCTACACCTTC.